Presented here are 10 T cell receptor beta chains from one specimen sequenced in a study of Graves' ophthalmopathy and Graves' hyperthyroidism. RNA transcripts yielded amplified TCR beta CDR3 regions. First-round RT-PCR relied on HTBI primers, and a second-round multiplex PCR came next. Each CDR3 protein gets one entry after TCRdb re-called the multiplex PCR reads with MiXCR. The table lists some 150,000 distinct CDR3 sequences, 39% of them singletons, with about 9.5% in the top ten. The sequenced sample consisted of peripheral blood. These receptors were obtained from a man aged 25 to 45 with Graves' ophthalmopathy.

This clonotype was seen at least ten times. The V gene is TRBV28, the J gene TRBJ1-5, with 9 nucleotides matching TRBD1. V trimming: 7 bases; J trimming: 4 bases; junction bases outside the gene matches: 11. CDR1 is MDHEN and CDR2 is SYDVKM in the germline V gene. This CDR3 is 16 amino acids long. The CDR3 loop is CASNSGTGFINQPQHF. The CDR3 nucleotides read TGTGCCAGCAACTCTGGGACAGGGTTTATTAATCAGCCCCAGCATTTT.

Ten or more counts support this clonotype. The chain carries TRBV6-2 or TRBV6-3 and TRBJ1-5; possible D gene TRBD1, 6 bases. Germline V gene lookup returns CDR1 MNHEY and CDR2 SVGEGT. V was clipped by 5 bases and J by 3 bases, with 14 bases between them. The CDR3 loop spans 15 amino acids. The CDR3 loop is CASSTAGALNQPQHF. CDR3 in DNA: TGTGCCAGCAGTACTGCAGGGGCCCTCAATCAGCCCCAGCATTTT.

This clonotype came up many times. The chain recombines TRBV11-2 with TRBJ2-7, with 14 nucleotides matching TRBD2. This CDR3 spans 17 amino acids. The V and J ends lost 0 bases and 3 bases, in that order; junction bases with no gene match: 4. The germline V gene encodes CDR1 SGHAT and CDR2 FQNNGV. CDR3 DNA: TGTGCCAGCAGCTTAGACTCGGGACTAGCGGGAGTCTACGAGCAGTACTTC. As protein: CASSLDSGLAGVYEQYF.

This clonotype has at least ten counts. The CDR3 DNA reads as TGTGCCAGCAGTGATCAGGGCGGTCAGCCCCAGCATTTT. Translating it yields CASSDQGGQPQHF. This chain connects TRBV6-2 or TRBV6-3 to TRBJ1-5, with D perhaps matching TRBD1 (5 bases). CDR3 length equals 13 residues. Trimming took 5 bases from V and 6 from J, leaving 11 bases between them. Per germline, CDR1 MNHEY and CDR2 SVGEGT.

The chain combines TRBV7-2 with TRBJ2-7; 9 bases agree with TRBD2. The germline gives CDR1 SGHTA, CDR2 FQGNSA. CDR3 length equals 14 residues. The J segment lost 7 bases and the V segment lost 0 bases, leaving 4 bases of the junction unmatched. The CDR3 DNA follows: TGTGCCAGCAGCTTAGCCTTGACTAGCGGTGAGCAGTACTTC. Its translation is CASSLALTSGEQYF.

This clonotype was seen ten or more times. The chain employs TRBV6-5 and TRBJ2-5; 7 bases fit TRBD1. Germline CDR1 reads MNHEY; CDR2 reads SVGAGI. V gave up 2 bases and J gave up 5 bases; unmatched junction bases: 5. The length of the CDR3 is 14 residues. This CDR3 reads CASSYQGVAETQYF. CDR3 sequence (DNA): TGTGCCAGCAGTTACCAGGGGGTCGCGGAGACCCAGTACTTC.

This rearrangement joins TRBV7-2 to TRBJ1-6; D uncertain. Germline V CDR1 and CDR2: SGHTA, FQGNSA. The CDR3 consists of 13 residues. The CDR3 loop is CASATEENSPLHF. In nucleotides, the CDR3 is TGTGCTAGCGCAACTGAAGAGAATTCACCCCTCCACTTT.

CDR3 loop: CASSDQPGGASTEAFF. Here the CDR3 DNA reads TGTGCCAGCAGTGACCAGCCAGGGGGCGCGAGCACTGAAGCTTTCTTT. The gene calls are TRBV6-4 and TRBJ1-1, with TRBD1 matching 8 bases. The germline gives CDR1 MRHNA, CDR2 SNTAGT. V lost 2 bases and J lost 4; bases outside the gene matches: 9. CDR3 length: 16 amino acids.

This clonotype was counted only a few times. The chain carries TRBV6-2 or TRBV6-3 and TRBJ2-7, with 8 bases aligning to TRBD1. The CDR3 loop spans 14 amino acids. J was trimmed by 1 base and V by 11 bases; bases with no gene match: 10. Germline CDR1 reads MNHEY; CDR2 reads SVGEGT. The CDR3 reads CASGPGGTSYEQYF. The DNA for the CDR3 is TGTGCCTCTGGACCAGGGGGCACATCCTACGAGCAGTACTTC.

V usage is TRBV6-1 and J usage is TRBJ1-2, with D maybe TRBD1 (6 bases). Trimming removed 5 bases at V and 6 bases at J, with 16 bases between. Looked up from germline, CDR1 is MNHNS and CDR2 is SASEGT. The CDR3 spans 14 residues. The CDR3 sequence: CASSKLTGNHGYTF. CDR3 nucleotide sequence: TGTGCCAGCAGTAAACTGACAGGAAACCATGGCTACACCTTC.